This T cell receptor (beta chain) was captured by sequencing in a study of T cell repertoires in cytomegalovirus infection. Study-level information: It can be stated that public TCR beta signatures indicated CMV infection as well as a matching HLA type. Overall study results and limits: There were HLA-C-restricted CMV-specific TCR beta clonotypes dominating the ex vivo response. People with CMV and the relevant HLA were identified by cumulative public TCR beta family frequency.

Many counts were recorded for this clonotype. The antigen is unknown. MiXCR, run by TCRdb on the reads, gives a single entry per CDR3 protein. This repertoire shows under 800,000 distinct CDR3 sequences, approximately 24% found once; its top ten account for 6.5% to 10%. This receptor was identified in a human donor in good health (CMV status not recorded). Some clones in this sample may be carry-over from other donors' samples. Input material: CD8+ T cells from PBMCs.

CDR3 nucleotide sequence: TGTGCCAGCAGCTTTACGACAGGGGCCACTGAAGCTTTCTTT. Amino acid sequence: CASSFTTGATEAFF. The chain employs TRBV7-9 and TRBJ1-1; 8 nucleotides align to TRBD1. CDR1 is SEHNR, CDR2 FQNEAQ, per germline (reference sequence). J gave up 4 bases and V 3 bases, and 4 bases lay outside the gene matches. CDR3 length: 14 residues.